These 7 T cell receptor beta chains share one sample of origin, sequenced in a study of response to subunit inactivated influenza vaccine. From the RT-PCR reads, TCRdb called clonotypes with MiXCR, one entry per CDR3 protein. The table shows roughly 700,000 distinct CDR3 sequences, with more than 15% occurring only once. Sequencing was performed on PBMCs from blood, taken roughly 12 days after vaccination. These TCRs come from a man aged 45 to 65 who received an inactivated influenza vaccine.

This clonotype has only a few counts. V and J are TRBV7-2 and TRBJ1-1; no reliable D call. Trimming pared 6 bases from V and 1 base from J, leaving 12 bases between. The CDR3 runs 14 residues. From germline, CDR1 is SGHTA and CDR2 FQGNSA. DNA for the CDR3: TGTGCCAGCAGGGGTGGAGGCAGGAACACTGAAGCTTTCTTT. Protein: CASRGGGRNTEAFF.

This clonotype was found many times. This chain links TRBV12-3 or TRBV12-4 with TRBJ1-1; TRBD1 might be the D (5 bases). CDR3 length equals 14 residues. V was clipped by 5 bases and J by 0 bases, with 10 bases between them. CDR3 amino acids: CASSPGPMNTEAFF. CDR3 bases: TGTGCCAGCAGTCCGGGGCCCATGAACACTGAAGCTTTCTTT.

The chain links TRBV12-3 or TRBV12-4 to TRBJ2-3, with 8 bases identical to TRBD1. V dropped 5 bases and J dropped 4; count of bases not matched to a gene: 8. The CDR3 spans 15 residues. The CDR3 is CASSPQGAGADTQYF. CDR3 DNA: TGTGCCAGCAGTCCTCAGGGGGCGGGTGCAGATACGCAGTATTTT.

In its sample, this clonotype was seen many times. V gene TRBV15 combines with J gene TRBJ1-1; D not certain. Germline lookup yields CDR1 LNHNV and CDR2 YYDKDF (reference sequence). The CDR3 is made up of 14 amino acids. V was pared by 1 base and J by 3 bases, with 9 bases between. The CDR3 is CATSRGLGYTEAFF. The CDR3 coding sequence is TGTGCCACCAGCAGAGGACTGGGGTACACTGAAGCTTTCTTT.

This chain joins TRBV3-1 and TRBJ2-7; D unclear. The CDR3 is 13 residues long. Germline lookup yields CDR1 LGHDT and CDR2 YNNKEL (reference sequence). V was cut by 5 bases and J by 5 bases, with 13 bases left in between. As DNA, the CDR3 is TGTGCCAGCAGCTTTATGAGGCAGGACGAGCAGTACTTC. The encoded protein is CASSFMRQDEQYF.

This clonotype showed up many times. V and J are TRBV6-1 and TRBJ2-1, with 13 bases that match TRBD2. The CDR3 runs 16 residues. Trimming removed 6 bases from V and 10 bases from J; junction bases left unmatched: 12. The germline V gene encodes CDR1 MNHNS and CDR2 SASEGT. This chain's CDR3 is CASREGTSGTVGEQFF. CDR3 DNA sequence: TGTGCCAGCAGGGAGGGGACTAGCGGGACAGTCGGAGAGCAGTTCTTC.

This clonotype was counted at least ten times. The chain employs TRBV11-2 and TRBJ1-5; tentatively, D is TRBD1 (5 bases). V lost 0 bases and J 6 bases, leaving 12 bases between the germline ends. Germline CDR1 reads SGHAT; CDR2 reads FQNNGV. This CDR3 is 15 amino acids long. Here the CDR3 reads CASSLDGAYSQPQHF. CDR3 in DNA: TGTGCCAGCAGCTTAGATGGGGCCTACAGTCAGCCCCAGCATTTT.